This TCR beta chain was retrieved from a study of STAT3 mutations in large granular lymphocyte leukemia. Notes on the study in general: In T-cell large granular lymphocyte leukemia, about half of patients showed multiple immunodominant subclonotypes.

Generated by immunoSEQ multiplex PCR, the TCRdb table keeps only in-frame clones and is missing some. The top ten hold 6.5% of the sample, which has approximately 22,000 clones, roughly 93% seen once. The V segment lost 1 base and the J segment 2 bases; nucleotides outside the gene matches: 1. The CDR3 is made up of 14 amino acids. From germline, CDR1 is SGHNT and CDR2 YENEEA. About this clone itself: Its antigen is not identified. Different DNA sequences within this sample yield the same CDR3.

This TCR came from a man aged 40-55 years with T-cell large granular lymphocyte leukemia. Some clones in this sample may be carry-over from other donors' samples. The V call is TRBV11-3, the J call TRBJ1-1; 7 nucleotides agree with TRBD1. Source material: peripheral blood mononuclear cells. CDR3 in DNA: TGTGCCAGCAGCTTAGGACAGGGCAACACTGAAGCTTTCTTT. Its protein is CASSLGQGNTEAFF.